The 14 T cell receptor beta chains below come from one sample, sequenced in a study of T-cell memory formation after mild COVID-19. TCRdb reprocessed the 5' RACE reads with MiXCR, giving one entry per CDR3 protein. Seen here are about 38,000 distinct CDR3 sequences, roughly 11% observed once, and the top ten hold just under 30%. Sequenced: PBMCs or a T cell subset sorted from them (not recorded which). Receptor source: a man aged 18 to 30 who had mild COVID-19 (a few samples of this study predate the infection). Cell type and time point are not known.

This clonotype occurred many times. This chain joins TRBV6-5 and TRBJ1-6, with a possible D match to TRBD1 (5 bases). Trimming stripped 6 bases from V and 7 bases from J, with 13 bases between. The CDR3 totals 14 residues. CDR1 MNHEY and CDR2 SVGAGI come from the germline V gene. CDR3 region: CASRKRDRNSPLHF. DNA for the CDR3: TGTGCCAGCAGAAAACGGGACCGGAATTCACCCCTCCACTTT.

This clonotype has ten or more counts. This chain uses TRBV28 with TRBJ2-7; tentative D call: TRBD2 (6 bases). Per the germline V gene, CDR1 is MDHEN and CDR2 is SYDVKM. The CDR3 runs to 13 residues. V was shortened by 3 bases and J by 2 bases, with 8 bases between the two germline ends. CDR3 protein: CASSFREPYEQYV. For the CDR3, the DNA is TGTGCCAGCAGTTTTCGGGAGCCCTACGAGCAGTACGTC.

This chain joins TRBV29-1 and TRBJ2-3; D is perhaps TRBD2 (5 bases). This CDR3 is 13 amino acids long. V gave up 7 bases and J gave up 2 bases, with 13 bases separating them. Germline CDR1 SQVTM, CDR2 ANQGSEA. The CDR3 is CSAVPGVTDTQYF. The DNA of the CDR3 is TGCAGCGCGGTCCCCGGGGTCACAGATACGCAGTATTTT.

This clonotype has ten or more counts. The rearrangement uses TRBV6-2 or TRBV6-3 and TRBJ2-7; D remains unclear. With 6 bases removed from V and 7 bases from J, the gap between germline ends came to 19 bases. In germline, CDR1 is MNHEY, CDR2 SVGEGT. This CDR3 is 14 amino acids long. The chain's CDR3 is CASSPLEAMEEQYV. Written as DNA, the CDR3 is TGTGCCAGCAGCCCCCTAGAGGCGATGGAAGAGCAGTACGTC.

This clonotype was recorded at least ten times. V and J are TRBV2 and TRBJ2-4; 8 nucleotides agree with TRBD2. The CDR3 totals 20 residues. V lost 7 bases to trimming and J lost 0 bases; unmatched junction nucleotides: 20. The germline V gene encodes CDR1 SNHLY and CDR2 FYNNEI. Here the CDR3 reads CASKERWAGGQRLAKNIQYF. In nucleotides, the CDR3 is TGTGCCAGCAAGGAGCGCTGGGCGGGGGGACAACGGCTAGCCAAAAACATTCAGTACTTC.

This clonotype was observed at least ten times. The rearrangement uses TRBV6-4 and TRBJ2-3, with 12 bases aligning to TRBD2. Germline CDR1 MRHNA, CDR2 SNTAGT. V was pared by 4 bases and J by 2 bases, with 4 bases of the junction left unmatched. This CDR3 comprises 16 residues. CDR3 residues: CASSASGGDSTDTQYF. The CDR3 DNA reads TGTGCCAGCAGTGCTAGCGGGGGGGATTCCACAGATACGCAGTATTTT.

Ten or more counts support this clonotype. This chain joins TRBV6-5 and TRBJ2-6; the D gene is possibly TRBD1 (5 bases). This CDR3 region has 17 residues. The V end lost 4 bases, the J end lost 1 base, and 14 bases lay between the germline ends. Per germline, CDR1 MNHEY and CDR2 SVGAGI. The CDR3 DNA sequence: TGTGCCAGCAGTTTCACCCCCCAGGGTTCTGGGGCCAACGTCCTGACTTTC. Amino acid sequence: CASSFTPQGSGANVLTF.

This clonotype was counted at least ten times. J is TRBJ2-1 and V is TRBV2; D remains unclear. Germline lookup yields CDR1 SNHLY and CDR2 FYNNEI. The CDR3 has 11 amino acids. Trimming shortened V by 2 bases and J by 4 bases, and 0 bases separated the two germline ends. The CDR3 DNA reads TGTGCCAGCAGTGAATACAATGAGCAGTTCTTC. This codes for CASSEYNEQFF. Full variable domain (remainder filled in from reference TRBV2 and TRBJ2-1): EPEVTQTPSHQVTQMGQEVILRCVPISNHLYFYWYRQILGQKVEFLVSFYNNEISEKSEIFDDQFSVERPDGSNFTLKIRSTKLEDSAMYFCASSEYNEQFFGPGTRLTVL.

This clonotype was seen many times. This rearrangement joins TRBV5-5 to TRBJ2-1, with 11 bases that match TRBD2. The V gene end was trimmed by 0 bases and the J gene end by 8 bases; junction bases not matched to a gene: 4. The length of the CDR3 is 15 residues. Germline V gene sequence: CDR1 SGHKS, CDR2 YYEKEE (reference sequence). DNA of the CDR3: TGTGCCAGCAGCTTGGGACTAGCGGGGCTGGATGAGCAGTTCTTC. It codes for CASSLGLAGLDEQFF.

As to this clonotype: This may arise from a read error, as a much more abundant clone is one base away. The V and J genes are TRBV12-3 or TRBV12-4 and TRBJ1-1, with a tentative D call TRBD1 (5 bases). V lost 7 bases and J 1 base, leaving 10 bases between the germline ends. This CDR3 is built from 13 residues. This CDR3 is CASKYTGNTEAFF. The CDR3 region has the DNA TGTGCCAGCAAATACACAGGGAACACTGAAGCTTTCTTT.

There are many counts of this clonotype. The chain joins TRBV2 to TRBJ1-2; the D gene is possibly TRBD1 (6 bases). CDR1 and CDR2 (germline): SNHLY, FYNNEI. Trimming removed 9 bases at V and 3 bases at J, with 11 bases between. This CDR3 spans 12 amino acids. The CDR3 reads CASPGVYYGYTF. The CDR3 DNA follows: TGTGCCAGTCCAGGGGTATACTATGGCTACACCTTC.

This clonotype appeared many times. The chain links TRBV4-3 to TRBJ1-2; possible D gene TRBD1, 5 bases. The CDR3 contains 16 residues. Trimming left V 3 bases short and J 4 bases short, with 18 bases between. Germline CDR1 and CDR2: LGHNA and YSLEER. Here the CDR3 reads CASSQGPGFVSYGYTF. CDR3 bases: TGCGCCAGCAGCCAGGGACCGGGTTTCGTTAGCTATGGCTACACCTTC.

This clonotype was counted many times. V usage is TRBV28 and J usage is TRBJ2-3; TRBD2 matches 7 bases. There are 14 residues in the CDR3. Germline V gene sequence: CDR1 MDHEN, CDR2 SYDVKM. V gave up 3 bases and J gave up 4 bases; unmatched junction bases: 4. Here the CDR3 reads CASSLWDYPDTQYF. The CDR3 DNA is TGTGCCAGCAGTTTGTGGGACTACCCAGATACGCAGTATTTT. The entire variable domain, with the rest obtained from reference TRBV28 and TRBJ2-3, is as follows: DVKVTQSSRYLVKRTGEKVFLECVQDMDHENMFWYRQDPGLGLRLIYFSYDVKMKEKGDIPEGYSVSREKKERFSLILESASTNQTSMYLCASSLWDYPDTQYFGPGTRLTVL.

In this sample, this clonotype turned up many times. J is TRBJ1-2 and V is TRBV5-8; tentatively, D is TRBD1 (5 bases). The CDR3 has 14 amino acids. V was pared by 2 bases and J by 3 bases, with 11 bases between. CDR1 SGHTS and CDR2 YDEGEE come from the germline V gene. The CDR3 DNA follows: TGTGCCAGCAGCTTTGAGGGGTTTGACTATGGCTACACCTTC. It codes for CASSFEGFDYGYTF.